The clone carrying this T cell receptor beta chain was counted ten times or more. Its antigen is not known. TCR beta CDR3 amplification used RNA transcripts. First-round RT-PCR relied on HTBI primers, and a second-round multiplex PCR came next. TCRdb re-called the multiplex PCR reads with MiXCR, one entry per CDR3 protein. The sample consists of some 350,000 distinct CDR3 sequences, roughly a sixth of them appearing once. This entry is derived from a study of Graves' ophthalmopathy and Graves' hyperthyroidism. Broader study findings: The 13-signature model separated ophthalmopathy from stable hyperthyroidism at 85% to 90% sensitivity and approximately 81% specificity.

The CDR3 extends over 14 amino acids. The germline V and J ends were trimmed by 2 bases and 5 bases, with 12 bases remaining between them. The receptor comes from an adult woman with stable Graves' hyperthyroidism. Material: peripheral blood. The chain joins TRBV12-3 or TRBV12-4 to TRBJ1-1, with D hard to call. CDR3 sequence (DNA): TGTGCCAGCAGTTTAAGGGTCAGTGGTACTGAAGCTTTCTTT. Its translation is CASSLRVSGTEAFF.